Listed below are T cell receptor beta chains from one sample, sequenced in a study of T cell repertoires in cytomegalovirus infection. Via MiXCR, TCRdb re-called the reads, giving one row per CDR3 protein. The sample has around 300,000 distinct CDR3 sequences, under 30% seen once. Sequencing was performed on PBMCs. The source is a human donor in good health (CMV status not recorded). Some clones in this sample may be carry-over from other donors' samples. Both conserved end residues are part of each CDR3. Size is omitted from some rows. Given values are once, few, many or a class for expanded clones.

CDR3 protein: CASSPAYNKQFF
V gene: TRBV19
J gene: TRBJ2-1
clone size: .

CDR3 protein: CASSRTGASTEAFF
V gene: TRBV12-3/TRBV12-4
J gene: TRBJ1-1
clone size: many

CDR3 protein: CASSFLYGEQYF
V gene: TRBV28
J gene: TRBJ2-7
clone size: few

CDR3 protein: CASSPTGQGYYGYTF
V gene: TRBV7-2
J gene: TRBJ1-2
clone size: .

CDR3 protein: CASSNTLRGTGVTEAFF
V gene: TRBV6-1
J gene: TRBJ1-1
clone size: many

CDR3 protein: CASSADGHSSYEQYF
V gene: TRBV5-8
J gene: TRBJ2-7
clone size: .

CDR3 protein: CSAREGRSYTF
V gene: TRBV20-1
J gene: TRBJ1-2
clone size: .

CDR3 protein: CASSPPGAWGGYTF
V gene: TRBV7-2
J gene: TRBJ1-2
clone size: many

CDR3 protein: CASSVHPGQGGTEAFF
V gene: TRBV9
J gene: TRBJ1-1
clone size: .

CDR3 protein: CASSPQAGGPTDTQYF
V gene: TRBV7-8
J gene: TRBJ2-3
clone size: many

CDR3 protein: CASSDWGAGYNEQFF
V gene: TRBV2
J gene: TRBJ2-1
clone size: .

CDR3 protein: CASSLVLAGATGELFF
V gene: TRBV7-8
J gene: TRBJ2-2
clone size: many

CDR3 protein: CASSFLAGALTDTQYF
V gene: TRBV7-8
J gene: TRBJ2-3
clone size: .

CDR3 protein: CASSDITSGSHNEQFF
V gene: TRBV10-1
J gene: TRBJ2-1
clone size: .

CDR3 protein: CASSLIRERATLHF
V gene: TRBV7-9
J gene: TRBJ1-6
clone size: many

CDR3 protein: CASSLGANSEQFF
V gene: TRBV5-4
J gene: TRBJ2-1
clone size: .

CDR3 protein: CSATPGGSETQYF
V gene: TRBV20-1
J gene: TRBJ2-5
clone size: few

CDR3 protein: CASSLGQRGQFF
V gene: TRBV5-6
J gene: TRBJ2-1
clone size: .

CDR3 protein: CAISQDSGNSYNEQFF
V gene: TRBV10-3
J gene: TRBJ2-1
clone size: .

CDR3 protein: CASSPRDSNNEQFF
V gene: TRBV3-1
J gene: TRBJ2-1
clone size: many

CDR3 protein: CASSFNGESVSYEQYF
V gene: TRBV27
J gene: TRBJ2-7
clone size: .

CDR3 protein: CAWTSGISTDTQYF
V gene: TRBV28
J gene: TRBJ2-3
clone size: .

CDR3 protein: CASSLSTGDTQYF
V gene: TRBV7-3
J gene: TRBJ2-3
clone size: many

CDR3 protein: CASSLGLASYNEQFF
V gene: TRBV7-2
J gene: TRBJ2-1
clone size: many

CDR3 protein: CASSSDRGRSEAFF
V gene: TRBV7-9
J gene: TRBJ1-1
clone size: .

CDR3 protein: CASRIRANYGYTF
V gene: TRBV12-3/TRBV12-4
J gene: TRBJ1-2
clone size: .

CDR3 protein: CASSGEGGANQPQHF
V gene: TRBV7-2
J gene: TRBJ1-5
clone size: many

CDR3 protein: CASSLVGTGGSWEQYF
V gene: TRBV11-2
J gene: TRBJ2-7
clone size: .